This entry lists 24 T cell receptor beta chains sequenced from one sample in a study of cytomegalovirus exposure and HLA in healthy donors. The table came from immunoSEQ multiplex PCR; TCRdb's copy has only in-frame clones and leaves some out. The data contain about 190,000 clones, around 86% of them singletons. Sequenced: PBMCs. Source of these receptors: a woman between 18 and 29 years old in good health and CMV-seronegative.

The chain recombines TRBV4-1 with TRBJ2-3; 8 bases map to TRBD2. CDR3 length equals 14 residues. V was pared by 7 bases and J by 6 bases, with 9 bases of the junction left unmatched. Germline V lookup: CDR1 MGHRA, CDR2 YSYEKL. The CDR3 loop is CASTTSGRVDTQYF. CDR3 sequence (DNA): TGCGCCAGCACTACTAGCGGCCGTGTGGATACGCAGTATTTT.

The V gene is TRBV7-2, the J gene TRBJ2-7; 13 bases match TRBD2. This CDR3 region has 15 residues. Germline V CDR1 and CDR2: SGHTA, FQGNSA. V lost 0 bases to trimming and J lost 11 bases; unmatched junction nucleotides: 7. CDR3 loop: CASSLAWRLAGGKYF. The CDR3 DNA reads as TGTGCCAGCAGCTTAGCGTGGAGACTAGCGGGGGGCAAGTACTTC.

The chain joins TRBV25-1 to TRBJ1-5, with no clear D. With 2 bases removed from V and 5 bases from J, the gap between germline ends came to 10 bases. This CDR3 has 14 residues. CDR1 is MGHDK and CDR2 is SYGVNS in the germline V gene. The CDR3 DNA reads as TGTGCCAGCAGTGAAAATCTCTCCTATCAGCCCCAGCATTTT. Translated: CASSENLSYQPQHF. Based on the CDR3 plus reference TRBV25-1 and TRBJ1-5, the full variable domain is EADIYQTPRYLVIGTGKKITLECSQTMGHDKMYWYQQDPGMELHLIHYSYGVNSTEKGDLSSESTVSRIRTEHFPLTLESARPSHTSQYLCASSENLSYQPQHFGDGTRLSIL.

This clone has just one count. The V and J genes are TRBV7-3 and TRBJ2-7; D is unresolved. Trimming removed 0 bases from V and 1 base from J, with 7 bases in between. The CDR3 covers 14 residues. Per germline, CDR1 SGHTA and CDR2 FQGTGA. CDR3 sequence reads: CASSLTSGSYEQYF. DNA of the CDR3: TGTGCCAGCAGCTTAACGTCGGGTTCCTACGAGCAGTACTTC.

The rearrangement joins TRBV29-1 to TRBJ1-2; D not resolved. Germline V gives CDR1 SQVTM, CDR2 ANQGSEA. There are 13 residues in the CDR3. Trimming stripped 3 bases from V and 0 bases from J, with 8 bases between. This CDR3 is CSVDDSPNYGYTF. CDR3 in DNA: TGCAGCGTTGACGACTCCCCTAACTATGGCTACACCTTC.

The J gene is TRBJ1-5, the V gene TRBV18; the match to TRBD1 covers 7 bases. CDR1 is KGHSH and CDR2 is LQKENI in the germline V gene. V lost 3 bases, J lost 4 bases, and 0 bases stayed unmatched. This CDR3 has 13 amino acids. In DNA, the CDR3 is TGTGCCAGCTCACCGACAGGGAATCAGCCCCAGCATTTT. Translating gives CASSPTGNQPQHF.

The chain couples TRBV5-1 to TRBJ1-4, with 9 bases lining up with TRBD1. The J segment lost 6 bases and the V segment lost 1 base, leaving 4 bases of the junction unmatched. Germline V gives CDR1 SGHRS, CDR2 YFSETQ. This CDR3 region has 15 residues. The CDR3 region has the DNA TGCGCCAGCAGCTTGCGACAGGGGGGCGATGAAAAACTGTTTTTT. It yields the protein CASSLRQGGDEKLFF. The variable domain in full, with the rest retrieved from reference TRBV5-1 and TRBJ1-4, is KAGVTQTPRYLIKTRGQQVTLSCSPISGHRSVSWYQQTPGQGLQFLFEYFSETQRNKGNFPGRFSGRQFSNSRSEMNVSTLELGDSALYLCASSLRQGGDEKLFFGSGTQLSVL.

This clone was found a few times. V and J are TRBV9 and TRBJ2-3; 11 bases agree with TRBD2. V lost 3 bases, J lost 0 bases, and 3 bases stayed unmatched. The CDR3 runs 16 residues. Germline CDR1 reads SGDLS; CDR2 reads YYNGEE. CDR3 region: CASSATSGESTDTQYF. The CDR3 coding sequence is TGTGCCAGCAGCGCGACTAGCGGGGAGAGCACAGATACGCAGTATTTT.

V usage is TRBV2 and J usage is TRBJ1-2; TRBD1 might be the D (5 bases). Germline lookup yields CDR1 SNHLY and CDR2 FYNNEI. The CDR3 loop spans 12 amino acids. V was cut by 5 bases and J by 8 bases, with 12 bases left in between. Written as DNA, the CDR3 is TGTGCCAGCAGTCAGGGCGTTGGGGGCTACACCTTC. Translating it yields CASSQGVGGYTF.

The rearrangement joins TRBV7-2 to TRBJ2-2; weak D call: TRBD2 (5 bases). This CDR3 contains 14 residues. The germline V and J ends were trimmed by 1 base and 4 bases, with 7 bases remaining between them. CDR1 is SGHTA and CDR2 is FQGNSA in the germline V gene. This CDR3 is CASSLELVTGELFF. The CDR3 DNA reads as TGTGCCAGCAGCTTAGAACTAGTCACCGGGGAGCTGTTTTTT.

The rearrangement uses TRBV11-3 and TRBJ2-2, with 9 bases lining up with TRBD2. Trimming took 3 bases from V and 7 from J; bases not matched to a gene: 6. CDR1 and CDR2 (germline): SGHNT, YENEEA. The CDR3 totals 15 residues. The CDR3 here is CASSFSGGKIGELFF. Here the CDR3 DNA reads TGTGCCAGCAGCTTCAGCGGGGGGAAAATCGGGGAGCTGTTTTTT.

This chain links TRBV5-4 with TRBJ2-5, with a possible D match to TRBD1 (5 bases). Trimming removed 9 bases from V and 2 bases from J, with 11 bases in between. CDR3 size: 12 residues. Looked up from germline, CDR1 is SGHNT and CDR2 is YYREEE (reference sequence). The CDR3 bases are TGTGCCACTTGGACAAATCAAGAGACCCAGTACTTC. Its translation: CATWTNQETQYF.

This chain uses TRBV5-6 with TRBJ2-7, with a weak D call TRBD1 (6 bases). This CDR3 is 14 amino acids long. The germline gives CDR1 SGHDT, CDR2 YYEEEE. V was clipped by 0 bases and J by 3 bases, with 10 bases between them. In DNA, the CDR3 is TGTGCCAGCAGCTTGGCCCGGACAGACTACGAGCAGTACTTC. This gives the protein CASSLARTDYEQYF.

The V call is TRBV10-1, the J call TRBJ2-1; D ambiguous. V was pared by 2 bases and J by 4 bases, with 6 bases between. The CDR3 extends over 13 amino acids. Germline CDR1 WNHNN, CDR2 SYGVQD (reference sequence). The CDR3: CASSEALYNEQFF. CDR3 DNA sequence: TGCGCCAGCAGTGAGGCACTTTACAATGAGCAGTTCTTC.

V and J are TRBV5-1 and TRBJ2-1; D remains unclear. CDR1 and CDR2 (germline): SGHRS, YFSETQ. Trimming took 4 bases from V and 5 from J, leaving 10 bases between them. This CDR3 comprises 13 residues. The CDR3 loop is CASSVTHNNEQFF. The CDR3 DNA sequence: TGCGCCAGCAGCGTGACACATAACAATGAGCAGTTCTTC.

The genes are TRBV18 and TRBJ1-1, with D uncertain. Trimming removed 5 bases from V and 1 base from J, with 11 bases in between. Germline V gene sequence: CDR1 KGHSH, CDR2 LQKENI. CDR3 length equals 14 residues. The CDR3 DNA sequence: TGTGCCAGCTCATTTTCAGTCGAGAACACTGAAGCTTTCTTT. It codes for CASSFSVENTEAFF. Variable domain in full (rest from reference TRBV18 and TRBJ1-1): NAGVMQNPRHLVRRRGQEARLRCSPMKGHSHVYWYRQLPEEGLKFMVYLQKENIIDESGMPKERFSAEFPKEGPSILRIQQVVRGDSAAYFCASSFSVENTEAFFGQGTRLTVV.

The CDR3 here is CASSQRTSGASTDTQYF. CDR3 bases: TGCGCCAGCAGCCAAAGGACTAGCGGGGCTAGCACAGATACGCAGTATTTT. V and J are TRBV4-1 and TRBJ2-3, with 12 nucleotides matching TRBD2. This CDR3 has 17 amino acids. Germline CDR1 MGHRA, CDR2 YSYEKL. With V trimmed by 2 bases and J by 0 bases, 3 bases remained unmatched.

The chain links TRBV11-2 to TRBJ1-3, with D perhaps TRBD1 (5 bases). The CDR3 runs 16 residues. Trimming stripped 2 bases from V and 13 bases from J, with 24 bases between. Germline CDR1 reads SGHAT; CDR2 reads FQNNGV. CDR3 sequence: CASSLRGGNPPDDIYF. The CDR3 DNA reads as TGTGCCAGCAGCTTAAGGGGAGGGAACCCCCCGGACGATATATATTTT.

The chain couples TRBV9 to TRBJ1-3; a possible D gene is TRBD1 (5 bases). Trimming took 1 base from V and 2 from J, leaving 16 bases between them. Germline-derived CDR1 and CDR2 are SGDLS and YYNGEE. This CDR3 contains 17 residues. The CDR3 loop is CASSVLQVDPAGNTIYF. The DNA of the CDR3 is TGTGCCAGCAGCGTACTACAGGTGGACCCTGCTGGAAACACCATATATTTT. The whole variable domain, remainder taken from reference TRBV9 and TRBJ1-3, is DSGVTQTPKHLITATGQRVTLRCSPRSGDLSVYWYQQSLDQGLQFLIQYYNGEERAKGNILERFSAQQFPDLHSELNLSSLELGDSALYFCASSVLQVDPAGNTIYFGEGSWLTVV.

This chain uses TRBV6-6 with TRBJ1-2, with a weak D call TRBD1 (5 bases). The CDR3 length is 13 residues. Germline V gives CDR1 MNHNY, CDR2 SVGAGI (reference sequence). Trimming shortened V by 0 bases and J by 6 bases, and 8 bases separated the two germline ends. The CDR3 region is CASSYSSQDGYTF. The CDR3 coding sequence is TGTGCCAGCAGTTACTCGTCACAGGATGGCTACACCTTC.

The chain carries TRBV6-5 and TRBJ1-4; no clear D. Germline lookup yields CDR1 MNHEY and CDR2 SVGAGI. Trimming cost V 3 bases and J 8 bases, with 16 bases left between them. The CDR3 has 15 residues. As DNA, the CDR3 is TGTGCCAGCAGTTATAGTAACGGGGTAGGGGAAAAACTGTTTTTT. It translates to CASSYSNGVGEKLFF.

In its sample, this clone was seen once. V and J are TRBV27 and TRBJ2-1, with 9 bases identical to TRBD2. CDR1 is MNHEY, CDR2 SMNVEV, per germline (reference sequence). V shed 6 bases and J 7 bases; nucleotides not matched to a gene: 10. This CDR3 contains 15 residues. CDR3 coding DNA: TGTGCCAGCAGCCCCGCCGGACTAGCGAGTAATGAGCAGTTCTTC. This sequence encodes CASSPAGLASNEQFF.

The J gene is TRBJ2-5, the V gene TRBV9, with D perhaps matching TRBD1 (6 bases). V lost 6 bases and J 2 bases, leaving 11 bases between the germline ends. The CDR3 has 13 amino acids. Germline CDR1 and CDR2: SGDLS and YYNGEE. The DNA of the CDR3 is TGTGCCAGCAACATGGACAGACAAGAGACCCAGTACTTC. It yields the protein CASNMDRQETQYF.

This rearrangement joins TRBV6-1 to TRBJ2-2; 11 bases align to TRBD1. Germline CDR1 MNHNS, CDR2 SASEGT. V was pared by 4 bases and J by 5 bases, with 3 bases of the junction left unmatched. The CDR3 sequence is 15 residues long. DNA for the CDR3: TGTGCCAGCAGTGCGGGGGACAGGGGGACCGGGGAGCTGTTTTTT. Translating it yields CASSAGDRGTGELFF.